These T cell receptor beta chains were read from a single sample in a study of regulatory T cells in long-lasting Graves disease. Each CDR3 protein is one row after TCRdb ran MiXCR on the multiplex PCR reads. Of roughly 430,000 distinct CDR3 sequences listed, over 15% are singletons. These data were likewise used in another study, on T cells in Graves' hyperthyroidism and ophthalmopathy.

Sequenced here: peripheral blood mononuclear cells (PBMCs), sampled at new diagnosis, from a patient treated with antithyroid drugs. These receptor sequences come from a woman younger than 45 with Graves disease. Each CDR3 is given with its conserved first and last residue. The D gene is left open where the match is weak. Not all rows give a size; the values are once, few, many and, for expanded clones, a class.

.,TRBJ2-1,few,TRBV29-1,CSVEAGYNEQFF,TGCAGCGTTGAAGCTGGGTATAATGAGCAGTTCTTC
.,TRBJ2-5,many,TRBV24-1,CATSDSSTLETQYF,TGTGCCACCAGTGATTCCTCCACCCTAGAGACCCAGTACTTC
TRBD1,TRBJ2-6,.,TRBV12-3/TRBV12-4,CASVGGGQGDYLGANVLTF,TGTGCCAGCGTGGGAGGGGGACAGGGGGATTATTTGGGGGCCAACGTCCTGACTTTC
.,TRBJ2-7,many,TRBV2,CARRLAAGVEQYF,TGTGCCAGGAGATTAGCGGCAGGGGTCGAGCAGTACTTC
.,TRBJ1-3,many,TRBV11-3,CASSYDSAGNTIYF,TGTGCCAGCAGCTACGACAGCGCTGGAAACACCATATATTTT
TRBD2,TRBJ2-1,many,TRBV30,CAWSRPRTSKGDEQFF,TGTGCCTGGTCCCGCCCCCGGACTAGCAAAGGCGATGAGCAGTTCTTC
TRBD1,TRBJ1-1,few,TRBV6-1,CATQGEITEAFF,TGTGCCACCCAGGGGGAAATCACTGAAGCTTTCTTT
.,TRBJ1-2,many,TRBV19,CASSIQQRTNYGYTF,TGTGCCAGTAGTATACAGCAGCGTACTAACTATGGCTACACCTTC
.,TRBJ1-5,many,TRBV5-1,CASSLEVNQPQHF,TGTGCCAGCAGCTTAGAAGTAAATCAGCCCCAGCATTTT
TRBD2,TRBJ2-1,.,TRBV30,CAWSVPPAGMGLSGSGSYNEQFF,TGTGCCTGGAGTGTCCCCCCGGCCGGGATGGGCCTTAGCGGGAGTGGTAGCTACAATGAGCAGTTCTTC
TRBD1,TRBJ2-1,many,TRBV2,CASRDRGHNNEQFF,TGTGCCAGCCGGGACAGGGGGCACAACAATGAGCAGTTCTTC
TRBD2,TRBJ2-1,.,TRBV10-2,CASSEGGLAGTSSYNEQFF,TGCGCCAGCAGTGAGGGAGGACTAGCGGGAACTAGCTCCTACAATGAGCAGTTCTTC
.,TRBJ2-7,many,TRBV5-5,CASSLDDRQPQKF,TGTGCCAGCAGCTTGGACGACCGACAGCCGCAAAAATTC
.,TRBJ2-1,few,TRBV28,CASSFLVYEQFF,TGTGCCAGCAGTTTCCTAGTCTATGAGCAGTTCTTC
.,TRBJ1-1,many,TRBV6-1,CASSVWSMNTEAFF,TGTGCCAGCAGTGTGTGGTCCATGAACACTGAAGCTTTCTTT
TRBD2,TRBJ2-5,.,TRBV5-1,CASSEGSTAGGGETQYF,TGCGCCAGCTCCGAAGGCAGTACGGCGGGAGGTGGTGAGACCCAGTACTTC
.,TRBJ1-2,many,TRBV27,CASSDNRDSYGYTF,TGTGCCAGCTCAGACAACAGGGACTCCTATGGCTACACCTTC
TRBD2,TRBJ2-7,.,TRBV5-1,CASRQATLAGGSYEQYF,TGCGCCAGCAGACAGGCGACCCTAGCGGGAGGATCCTACGAGCAGTACTTC
TRBD1,TRBJ2-7,many,TRBV27,CASSPGTDSYEQYF,TGTGCCAGCAGTCCCGGGACAGACTCCTACGAGCAGTACTTC
.,TRBJ2-7,few,TRBV7-8,CASSPSDAPSLRRYEQYF,TGTGCCAGCAGCCCCTCGGACGCACCCTCCCTGAGGCGCTACGAGCAGTACTTC
.,TRBJ2-7,many,TRBV6-2/TRBV6-3,CASRRAGTTIKQYF,TGTGCCAGCAGGAGAGCGGGCACGACAATTAAGCAGTACTTC
.,TRBJ2-1,many,TRBV2,CASRSSALSYNEQFF,TGTGCCAGCAGGTCTTCGGCCCTTTCCTACAATGAGCAGTTCTTC
TRBD2,TRBJ2-7,.,TRBV27,CTSSGSGGSSGEYF,TGTACCAGCAGTGGCTCAGGCGGGAGCTCGGGGGAGTACTTC
.,TRBJ2-1,once,TRBV9,CASSVGAGSYNEQLF,.
.,TRBJ2-7,many,TRBV6-1,CASSRLTGVYEQYF,TGTGCCAGCAGCAGACTAACAGGCGTCTACGAGCAGTACTTC
.,TRBJ2-6,few,TRBV15,CATSKYVGHNSGANVLTF,TGTGCCACCAGCAAATACGTGGGACACAACTCTGGGGCCAACGTCCTGACTTTC
TRBD2,TRBJ2-1,many,TRBV6-2/TRBV6-3,CASSSGREGDEQFF,TGTGCCAGCTCTAGCGGGAGGGAGGGGGATGAGCAGTTCTTC
.,TRBJ1-4,few,TRBV19,CASKDSPATNEKLFF,TGTGCCAGTAAAGACAGCCCTGCAACTAATGAAAAACTGTTTTTT
.,TRBJ2-1,many,TRBV11-2,CASSQTMSSYNEQFF,TGTGCCAGCAGTCAAACTATGAGCTCCTACAATGAGCAGTTCTTC
TRBD1,TRBJ1-2,many,TRBV5-6,CASSFGQGLGSYGYTF,TGTGCCAGCAGCTTTGGACAGGGGCTGGGGTCCTATGGCTACACCTTC
.,TRBJ2-7,few,TRBV12-3/TRBV12-4,CTSSFSSSEQYF,TGTACCAGCAGTTTTAGTAGTTCCGAGCAGTACTTC
TRBD2,TRBJ2-7,many,TRBV29-1,CSVRSGRAVDEQYF,TGCAGCGTGCGGAGCGGGAGGGCTGTCGACGAGCAGTACTTC
TRBD2,TRBJ2-3,many,TRBV28,CATQREWEADTQYF,TGTGCCACCCAGCGGGAGTGGGAAGCAGATACGCAGTATTTT
.,TRBJ2-7,many,TRBV11-2,CASSPEWHYEQYF,TGTGCCAGCAGCCCAGAGTGGCACTACGAGCAGTACTTC
.,TRBJ2-3,many,TRBV9,CASSVQQSTDTQYF,TGTGCCAGCAGCGTACAGCAGAGCACAGATACGCAGTATTTT
.,TRBJ2-7,many,TRBV3-1,CASSPGTLSYEQYF,TGTGCCAGCAGTCCCGGGACCCTCTCCTACGAGCAGTACTTC
.,TRBJ1-1,many,TRBV5-1,CASSFRQDTEAFF,TGCGCCAGCAGCTTTCGACAGGACACTGAAGCTTTCTTT
TRBD1,TRBJ1-2,.,TRBV6-2/TRBV6-3,CASRVDRAILNYGYTF,TGTGCCAGCAGGGTGGACAGGGCTATCCTGAACTATGGCTACACCTTC
TRBD1,TRBJ1-1,many,TRBV29-1,CSATTGRNTEAFF,TGCAGCGCCACGACAGGGCGGAACACTGAAGCTTTCTTT
TRBD2,TRBJ2-5,.,TRBV11-1,CASSVLAGPGKTQYF,TGTGCCAGCAGCGTTCTAGCGGGCCCCGGGAAGACCCAGTACTTC
.,TRBJ1-4,.,TRBV12-3/TRBV12-4,CASSVGSTNEKLFF,TGTGCCAGCAGTGTAGGGTCAACTAATGAAAAACTGTTTTTT
TRBD2,TRBJ2-3,many,TRBV13,CASSSTSGSGDTQYF,TGTGCCAGCAGCTCGACTAGCGGGAGCGGAGATACGCAGTATTTT
.,TRBJ2-1,.,TRBV18,CASSPITDSWEDHLYNEQFF,TGTGCCAGCTCACCTATAACCGACAGCTGGGAAGACCACCTTTACAATGAGCAGTTCTTC
.,TRBJ2-7,many,TRBV10-3,CAISEMARQSSYEQYF,TGTGCCATCAGTGAGATGGCCCGACAGAGCTCCTACGAGCAGTACTTC
.,TRBJ1-1,.,TRBV3-1,CASSQETGGGDAFF,TGTGCCAGCAGCCAAGAGACGGGGGGGGGTGACGCTTTCTTT
TRBD1,TRBJ1-4,many,TRBV28,CAIVDRFNEKLFF,TGTGCCATCGTGGACAGGTTTAATGAAAAACTGTTTTTT
TRBD1,TRBJ2-3,many,TRBV6-1,CASRTTGADTQYF,TGTGCCAGCAGGACAACAGGGGCAGATACGCAGTATTTT
.,TRBJ1-5,few,TRBV28,CASTPGAKGFNQPQHF,TGTGCCAGCACCCCCGGGGCGAAAGGATTCAATCAGCCCCAGCATTTT
TRBD1,TRBJ2-5,.,TRBV11-2,CASSPPGTGYETQYF,TGTGCCAGCAGCCCCCCCGGGACAGGGTATGAGACCCAGTACTTC
TRBD2,TRBJ2-1,many,TRBV20-1,CSARDRIRLAIRTYNEQFF,TGCAGTGCTAGAGATAGGATCCGACTAGCGATTCGTACCTACAATGAGCAGTTCTTC
.,TRBJ1-5,many,TRBV6-2/TRBV6-3,CASSYDINSNQPQHF,TGTGCCAGCAGTTACGACATTAATAGCAATCAGCCCCAGCATTTT
TRBD2,TRBJ2-2,.,TRBV5-5,CASSFAAGGDTGELFF,TGTGCCAGCAGCTTTGCAGCGGGAGGAGACACCGGGGAGCTGTTTTTT
.,TRBJ1-1,many,TRBV2,CASSEEAGAMNTEAFF,TGTGCCAGCAGTGAAGAGGCAGGGGCCATGAACACTGAAGCTTTCTTT
.,TRBJ2-5,.,TRBV27,CASTIRAQYF,TGTGCCAGCACCATAAGGGCCCAGTACTTC